The entry below gives a single T cell receptor (beta chain) sequence along with its context. TCRdb passed the PCR reads through MiXCR, listing each CDR3 protein once. The repertoire includes around 18,000 distinct CDR3 sequences, around 44% of them detected once, and around 26% sits in the top ten. These data come from a study of tumor-infiltrating lymphocytes in oesophageal squamous cell carcinoma. Germline CDR1 reads MNHNY; CDR2 reads SVGAGI (reference sequence). The CDR3 contains 17 residues. V gave up 0 bases and J gave up 0 bases; unmatched junction bases: 4. The J gene is TRBJ2-1, the V gene TRBV6-6; 8 nucleotides align to TRBD2. The sequencing input was esophageal tumor tissue. This sequence originates from a male donor with esophageal squamous cell carcinoma. The CDR3 sequence: CASSYSTSAYSYNEQFF. CDR3 bases: TGTGCCAGCAGTTACTCGACTAGCGCCTACTCCTACAATGAGCAGTTCTTC.